These 13 T cell receptor beta chains were all obtained from the same sample, sequenced in a study of blood T cell repertoires in COVID-19. Assay: immunoSEQ multiplex PCR; the TCRdb copy retains only in-frame clones and omits some. This sample has more than 250,000 clones, with 86% found just once. The sequenced material came from peripheral blood. The origin of the receptors is a woman in her fifties or sixties with acute or convalescent COVID-19.

On this clone: This sample also contains other DNA sequences that code for the same CDR3. The V call is TRBV7-3, the J call TRBJ1-2; D perhaps matches TRBD1 (6 bases). Germline CDR1 reads SGHTA; CDR2 reads FQGTGA. This CDR3 region has 13 residues. V gave up 4 bases and J gave up 7 bases, with 13 bases separating them. The CDR3 is CASSSEVGGGYTF. The CDR3 coding sequence is TGTGCCAGCAGCTCAGAAGTAGGGGGTGGCTACACCTTC.

The CDR3 sequence: CASSLEQGSSYNEQFF. In nucleotides, the CDR3 is TGTGCCAGCAGCTTAGAGCAGGGGTCCTCCTACAATGAGCAGTTCTTC. This sequence joins TRBV7-6 and TRBJ2-1; tentative D call: TRBD1 (6 bases). The CDR3 length is 16 residues. CDR1 SGHVS and CDR2 FNYEAQ come from the germline V gene. V was trimmed by 1 base and J by 0 bases, leaving 10 bases between them.

This clone was observed a handful of times. V gene TRBV10-3 combines with J gene TRBJ1-6; 8 positions match TRBD1. The CDR3 extends over 16 amino acids. Trimming removed 0 bases from V and 10 bases from J; junction bases left unmatched: 8. CDR1 ENHRY and CDR2 SYGVKD come from the germline V gene. The CDR3 loop is CAISESVTGVLSPLHF. CDR3 in DNA: TGTGCCATCAGTGAGTCGGTGACAGGGGTTTTGTCACCCCTCCACTTT.

V usage is TRBV29-1 and J usage is TRBJ2-7; maybe TRBD1 (5 bases). Trimming took 2 bases from V and 3 from J, leaving 11 bases between them. Looked up from germline, CDR1 is SQVTM and CDR2 is ANQGSEA. This CDR3 comprises 13 residues. CDR3 DNA sequence: TGCAGCGTTGAAAGGGGTCAGAACTACGAGCAGTACTTC. The encoded protein is CSVERGQNYEQYF.

The chain links TRBV12-3 or TRBV12-4 to TRBJ1-2; D is possibly TRBD1 (5 bases). The V end was cut by 7 bases, the J end by 8 bases, with 14 bases between. CDR3 length equals 12 residues. CDR3 nucleotides: TGTGCCAGCACCCGGGCAGGGCAAGGCTACACCTTC. This gives the protein CASTRAGQGYTF.

Here the CDR3 DNA reads TGTGCCAGTAGTAATAACAGGGGGCTGACGGAGACCCAGTACTTC. Its translation is CASSNNRGLTETQYF. This sequence joins TRBV19 and TRBJ2-5; 9 nucleotides agree with TRBD1. The CDR3 extends over 15 amino acids. The junction had 8 bases not matched to a gene; V was cut back by 4 bases and J by 5 bases. The germline V gene has CDR1 LNHDA and CDR2 SQIVND (reference sequence). The entire variable domain, with the rest obtained from reference TRBV19 and TRBJ2-5, is as follows: DGGITQSPKYLFRKEGQNVTLSCEQNLNHDAMYWYRQDPGQGLRLIYYSQIVNDFQKGDIAEGYSVSREKKESFPLTVTSAQKNPTAFYLCASSNNRGLTETQYFGPGTRLLVL.

This clone was observed a few times. CDR3 loop: CASSKGAGAPGTQYF. The CDR3 bases are TGTGCCAGCAGCAAAGGCGCGGGAGCCCCGGGGACCCAGTACTTC. This rearrangement joins TRBV21-1 to TRBJ2-5; the table's D call TRBD2 went unverified against the DNA. TRBV21-1 is a recognized pseudogene. This CDR3 region has 15 residues.

The J gene is TRBJ2-1, the V gene TRBV30; 7 bases fit TRBD2. Trimming took 1 base from V and 12 from J; bases not matched to a gene: 6. Per germline, CDR1 GTSNPN and CDR2 SVGIG (reference sequence). The CDR3 totals 12 residues. CDR3 sequence (DNA): TGTGCCTGGAGTGGGGCTAGCGGCACGCAGTTCTTC. Its translation is CAWSGASGTQFF.

This sequence joins TRBV7-2 and TRBJ2-5, with TRBD2 identical over 12 bases. The CDR3 runs to 15 residues. Germline CDR1 and CDR2: SGHTA and FQGNSA. Losses at the gene ends were 6 bases for V and 8 bases for J; bases not matched to a gene: 10. The chain's CDR3 is CASSEMSSGRGTQYF. The CDR3 nucleotides read TGTGCCAGCAGTGAAATGTCTAGCGGGAGGGGTACCCAGTACTTC.

The chain has TRBV7-9 and TRBJ1-2; a possible D gene is TRBD1 (5 bases). The CDR3 consists of 13 residues. Trimming stripped 7 bases from V and 4 bases from J, with 13 bases between. Germline V CDR1 and CDR2: SEHNR, FQNEAQ (reference sequence). The CDR3 spells CASTLAGLYGYTF. The CDR3 DNA is TGTGCCAGCACCCTCGCGGGACTCTATGGCTACACCTTC.

The gene calls are TRBV5-1 and TRBJ2-2; D possibly corresponds to TRBD1 (5 bases). The V end lost 0 bases, the J end lost 0 bases, and 9 bases lay between the germline ends. CDR3 length: 16 amino acids. Per the germline V gene, CDR1 is SGHRS and CDR2 is YFSETQ. CDR3 amino acids: CASSLGGGSNTGELFF. The CDR3 DNA sequence: TGCGCCAGCAGCTTGGGGGGCGGATCGAACACCGGGGAGCTGTTTTTT.

The CDR3: CATSDSGTAPFFNYGYTF. The CDR3 DNA is TGTGCCACCAGTGATTCCGGGACAGCCCCATTCTTTAACTATGGCTACACCTTC. The chain recombines TRBV24-1 with TRBJ1-2; 7 bases agree with TRBD1. The V gene's germline CDR1 is KGHDR and CDR2 SFDVKD. This CDR3 is built from 18 residues. The V gene end was trimmed by 2 bases and the J gene end by 1 base; junction bases not matched to a gene: 12.

The chain has TRBV28 and TRBJ2-7, with 9 positions matching TRBD1. Looked up from germline, CDR1 is MDHEN and CDR2 is SYDVKM. Trimming took 5 bases from V and 2 from J; bases not matched to a gene: 10. The CDR3 consists of 16 residues. The DNA for the CDR3 is TGTGCCAGCAGTCCCCCATCCGGACAGGGGCCCTACGAGCAGTACTTC. Translating it yields CASSPPSGQGPYEQYF.